The TCR beta chain under discussion was sequenced for a study of T cell therapy after organ transplantation. As for the study in general: Therapy products were autologous CMV-specific T cells, peptide-expanded for approximately two weeks. T cell doses, up to 6, came every 2 weeks; follow-up lasted about 7 months.

Clones were read by immunoSEQ multiplex PCR, and TCRdb kept only the in-frame ones, dropping some. The sample comprises about 2,400 clones, less than 75% of which are singletons, and approximately 35% rests with the top ten. This CDR3 comprises 15 residues. V shed 2 bases and J shed 4 bases, with 11 bases lying between them. Germline loops: CDR1 SGHVS, CDR2 FQNEAQ. For this clone: Its antigen is not known.

Patients were solid-organ transplant recipients with drug-resistant or recurrent cytomegalovirus. The material sequenced was CD8+ T cells from blood, taken before autologous CMV-specific T cell therapy. The chain employs TRBV7-8 and TRBJ1-4; D not resolved. The source of this sequence is a human patient who had received a solid organ transplant and had CMV disease. Here the CDR3 DNA reads TGTGCCAGCAGCTTACTGGGCGGCCTTAATGAAAAACTGTTTTTT. This codes for CASSLLGGLNEKLFF. Looking up the rest from reference TRBV7-8 and TRBJ1-4 gives the full variable domain: GAGVSQSPRYKVAKRGQDVALRCDPISGHVSLFWYQQALGQGPEFLTYFQNEAQLDKSGLPSDRFFAERPEGSVSTLKIQRTQQEDSAVYLCASSLLGGLNEKLFFGSGTQLSVL.